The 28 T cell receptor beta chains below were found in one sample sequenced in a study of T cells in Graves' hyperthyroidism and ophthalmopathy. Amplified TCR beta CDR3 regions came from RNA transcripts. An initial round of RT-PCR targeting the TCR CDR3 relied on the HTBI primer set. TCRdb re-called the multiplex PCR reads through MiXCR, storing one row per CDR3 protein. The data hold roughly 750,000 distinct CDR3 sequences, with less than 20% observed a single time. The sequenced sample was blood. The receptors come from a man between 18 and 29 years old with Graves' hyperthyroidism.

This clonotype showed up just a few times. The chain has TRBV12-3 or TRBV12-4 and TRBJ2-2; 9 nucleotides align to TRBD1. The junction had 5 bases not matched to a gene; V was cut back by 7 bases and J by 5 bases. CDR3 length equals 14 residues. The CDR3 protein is CASTDRGLTGELFF. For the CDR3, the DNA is TGTGCCAGCACCGACAGGGGGTTGACCGGGGAGCTGTTTTTT.

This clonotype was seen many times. CDR3 in DNA: TGTGCCAGCAGCCTTTCATTCTATGGCTACACCTTC. Translation: CASSLSFYGYTF. This chain joins TRBV7-9 and TRBJ1-2; no clear D gene. CDR3 length: 12 residues. Trimming removed 5 bases from V and 4 bases from J, with 8 bases in between. Germline V gene lookup returns CDR1 SEHNR and CDR2 FQNEAQ (reference sequence).

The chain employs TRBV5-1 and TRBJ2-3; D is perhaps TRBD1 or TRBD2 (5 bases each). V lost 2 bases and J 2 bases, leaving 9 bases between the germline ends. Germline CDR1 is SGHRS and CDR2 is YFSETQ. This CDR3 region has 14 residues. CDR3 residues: CASSFEGTTDTQYF. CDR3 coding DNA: TGCGCCAGCAGCTTCGAGGGGACCACAGATACGCAGTATTTT.

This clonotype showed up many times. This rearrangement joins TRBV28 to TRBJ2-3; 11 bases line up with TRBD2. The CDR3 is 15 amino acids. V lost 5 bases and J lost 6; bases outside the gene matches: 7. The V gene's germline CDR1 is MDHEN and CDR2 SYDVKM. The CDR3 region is CASSPTGLAADTQYF. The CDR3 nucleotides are TGTGCCAGCAGTCCCACGGGACTAGCGGCCGATACGCAGTATTTT.

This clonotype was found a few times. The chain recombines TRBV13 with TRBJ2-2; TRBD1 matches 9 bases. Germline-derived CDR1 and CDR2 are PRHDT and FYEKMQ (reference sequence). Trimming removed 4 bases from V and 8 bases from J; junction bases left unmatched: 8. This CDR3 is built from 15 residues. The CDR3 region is CASSSGRDRAGELFF. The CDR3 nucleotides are TGTGCCAGCAGCTCAGGCCGGGACAGGGCAGGGGAGCTGTTTTTT.

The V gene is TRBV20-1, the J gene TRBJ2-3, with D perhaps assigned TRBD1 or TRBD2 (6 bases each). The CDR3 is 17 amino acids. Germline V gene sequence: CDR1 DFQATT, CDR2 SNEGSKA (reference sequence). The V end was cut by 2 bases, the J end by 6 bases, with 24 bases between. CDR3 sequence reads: CSARTLSGANRLDTQYF. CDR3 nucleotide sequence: TGCAGTGCTAGAACCTTATCGGGGGCGAACCGATTGGATACGCAGTATTTT.

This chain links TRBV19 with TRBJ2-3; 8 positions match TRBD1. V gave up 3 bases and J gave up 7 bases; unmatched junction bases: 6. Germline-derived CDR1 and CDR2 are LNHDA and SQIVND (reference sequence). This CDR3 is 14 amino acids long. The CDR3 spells CASSIQGARNTQYF. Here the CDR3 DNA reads TGTGCCAGTAGTATCCAGGGGGCGAGGAATACGCAGTATTTT.

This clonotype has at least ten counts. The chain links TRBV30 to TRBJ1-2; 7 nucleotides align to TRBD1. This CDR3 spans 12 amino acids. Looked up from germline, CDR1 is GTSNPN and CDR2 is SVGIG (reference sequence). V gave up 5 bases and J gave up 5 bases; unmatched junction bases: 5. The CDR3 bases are TGTGCCTGGCTCGGGACAGCTTATGGCTACACCTTC. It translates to CAWLGTAYGYTF. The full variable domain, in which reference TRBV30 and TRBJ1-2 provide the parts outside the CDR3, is SQTIHQWPATLVQPVGSPLSLECTVEGTSNPNLYWYRQAAGRGLQLLFYSVGIGQISSEVPQNLSASRPQDRQFILSSKKLLLSDSGFYLCAWLGTAYGYTFGSGTRLTVV.

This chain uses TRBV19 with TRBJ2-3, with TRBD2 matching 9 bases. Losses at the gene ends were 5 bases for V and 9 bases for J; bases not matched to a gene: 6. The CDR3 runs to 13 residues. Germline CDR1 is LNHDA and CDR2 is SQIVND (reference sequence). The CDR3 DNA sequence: TGTGCCAGTAGTCCCTGGCGGGAGGGCACGCAGTATTTT. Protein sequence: CASSPWREGTQYF.

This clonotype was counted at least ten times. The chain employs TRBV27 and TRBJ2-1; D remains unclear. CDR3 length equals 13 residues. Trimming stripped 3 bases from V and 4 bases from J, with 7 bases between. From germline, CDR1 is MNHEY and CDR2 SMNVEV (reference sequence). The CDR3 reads CASSFKAYNEQFF. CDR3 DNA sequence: TGTGCCAGCAGTTTTAAGGCTTACAATGAGCAGTTCTTC.

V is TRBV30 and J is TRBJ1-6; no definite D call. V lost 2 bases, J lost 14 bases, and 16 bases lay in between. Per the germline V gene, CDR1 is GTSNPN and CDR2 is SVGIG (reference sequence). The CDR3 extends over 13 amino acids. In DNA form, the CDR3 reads TGTGCCTGGAGTACGGCGGGTTCGGCGACCCTCCACTTT. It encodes CAWSTAGSATLHF.

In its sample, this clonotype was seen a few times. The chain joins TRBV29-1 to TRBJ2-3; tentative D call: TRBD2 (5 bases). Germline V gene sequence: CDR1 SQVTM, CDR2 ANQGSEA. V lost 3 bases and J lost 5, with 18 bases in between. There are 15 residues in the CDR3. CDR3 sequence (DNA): TGCAGCGTTGACCCCGGAGGTGGTCACGGAGATACGCAGTATTTT. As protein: CSVDPGGGHGDTQYF.

CDR3 in amino acids: CASSPTTGAYEQYF. DNA for the CDR3: TGTGCCAGCAGCCCAACGACAGGGGCATACGAGCAGTACTTC. The V call is TRBV6-1, the J call TRBJ2-7, with 8 bases lining up with TRBD1. Germline-derived CDR1 and CDR2 are MNHNS and SASEGT. The CDR3 is made up of 14 amino acids. V trimming: 6 bases; J trimming: 4 bases; junction bases outside the gene matches: 8.

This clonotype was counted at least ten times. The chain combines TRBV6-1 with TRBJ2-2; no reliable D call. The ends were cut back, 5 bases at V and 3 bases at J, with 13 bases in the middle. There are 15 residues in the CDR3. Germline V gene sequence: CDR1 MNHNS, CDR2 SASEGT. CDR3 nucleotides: TGTGCCAGCAGTCCCGCCGACATTGACACCGGGGAGCTGTTTTTT. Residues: CASSPADIDTGELFF.

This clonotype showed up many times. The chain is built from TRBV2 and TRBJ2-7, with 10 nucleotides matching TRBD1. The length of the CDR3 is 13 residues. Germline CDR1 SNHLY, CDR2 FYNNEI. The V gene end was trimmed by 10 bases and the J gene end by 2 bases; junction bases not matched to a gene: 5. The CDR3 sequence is CATTGTGAYEQYF. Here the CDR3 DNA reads TGTGCCACAACCGGGACAGGGGCCTACGAGCAGTACTTC.

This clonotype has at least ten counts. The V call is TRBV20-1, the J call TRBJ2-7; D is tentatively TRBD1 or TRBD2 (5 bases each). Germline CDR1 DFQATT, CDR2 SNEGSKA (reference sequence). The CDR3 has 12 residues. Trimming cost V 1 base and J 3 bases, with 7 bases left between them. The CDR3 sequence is CSARVGGYEQYF. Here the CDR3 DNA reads TGCAGTGCTAGAGTTGGGGGCTACGAGCAGTACTTC.

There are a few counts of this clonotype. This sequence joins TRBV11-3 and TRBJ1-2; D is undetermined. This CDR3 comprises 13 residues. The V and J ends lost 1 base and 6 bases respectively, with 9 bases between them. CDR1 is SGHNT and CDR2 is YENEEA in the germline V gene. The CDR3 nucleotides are TGTGCCAGCAGCTTAGGGGGAAATGATGGCTACACCTTC. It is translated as CASSLGGNDGYTF.

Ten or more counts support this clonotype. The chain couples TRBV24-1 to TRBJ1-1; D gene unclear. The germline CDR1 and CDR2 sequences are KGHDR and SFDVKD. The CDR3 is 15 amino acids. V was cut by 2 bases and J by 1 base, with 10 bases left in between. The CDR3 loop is CATSDYGNRNTEAFF. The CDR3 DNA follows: TGTGCCACCAGTGATTATGGGAACAGGAACACTGAAGCTTTCTTT.

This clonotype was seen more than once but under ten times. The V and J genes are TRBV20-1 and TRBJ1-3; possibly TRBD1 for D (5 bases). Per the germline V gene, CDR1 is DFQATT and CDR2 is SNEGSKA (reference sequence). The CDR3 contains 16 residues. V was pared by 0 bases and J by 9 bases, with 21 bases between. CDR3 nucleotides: TGCAGTGCTAGAGAGGAACCGGGCCTCGCGGGGGGCACCATATATTTT. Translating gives CSAREEPGLAGGTIYF.

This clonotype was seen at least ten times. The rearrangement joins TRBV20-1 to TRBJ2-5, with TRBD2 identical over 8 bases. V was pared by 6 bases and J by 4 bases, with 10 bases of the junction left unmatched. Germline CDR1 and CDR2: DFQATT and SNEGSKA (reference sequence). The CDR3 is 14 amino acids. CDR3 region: CSATLGRAPETQYF. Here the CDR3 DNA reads TGCAGTGCCACCCTCGGGAGGGCCCCAGAGACCCAGTACTTC.

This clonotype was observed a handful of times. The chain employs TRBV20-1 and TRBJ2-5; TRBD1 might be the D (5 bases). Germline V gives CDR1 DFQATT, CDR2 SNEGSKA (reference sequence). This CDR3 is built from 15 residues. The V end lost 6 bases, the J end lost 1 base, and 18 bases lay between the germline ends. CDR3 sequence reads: CSAQPPWTSQETQYF. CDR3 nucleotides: TGCAGTGCCCAGCCCCCTTGGACATCCCAAGAGACCCAGTACTTC.

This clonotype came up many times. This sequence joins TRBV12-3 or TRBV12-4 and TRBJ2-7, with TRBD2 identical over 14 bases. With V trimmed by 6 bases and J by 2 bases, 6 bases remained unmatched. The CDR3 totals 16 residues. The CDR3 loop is CASRGTSGSSPYEQYF. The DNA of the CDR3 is TGTGCCAGCAGGGGGACTAGCGGGAGTTCCCCCTACGAGCAGTACTTC.

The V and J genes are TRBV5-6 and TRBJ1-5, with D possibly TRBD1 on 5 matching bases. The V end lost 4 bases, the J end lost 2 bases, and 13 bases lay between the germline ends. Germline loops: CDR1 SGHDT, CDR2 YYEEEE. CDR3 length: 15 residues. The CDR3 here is CASSPAGEGNQPQHF. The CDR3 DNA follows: TGTGCCAGCAGCCCCGCGGGGGAAGGCAATCAGCCCCAGCATTTT.

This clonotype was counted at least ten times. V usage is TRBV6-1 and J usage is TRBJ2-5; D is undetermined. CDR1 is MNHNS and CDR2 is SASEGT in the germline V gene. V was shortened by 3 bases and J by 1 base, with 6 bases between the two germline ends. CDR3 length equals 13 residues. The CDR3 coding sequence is TGTGCCAGCAGTGATTGGGTCCAAGAGACCCAGTACTTC. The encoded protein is CASSDWVQETQYF.

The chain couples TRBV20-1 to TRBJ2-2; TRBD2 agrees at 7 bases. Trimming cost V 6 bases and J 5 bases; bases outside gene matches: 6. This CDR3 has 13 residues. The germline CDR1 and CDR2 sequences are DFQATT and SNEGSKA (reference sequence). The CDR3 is CSAGDYRTGELFF. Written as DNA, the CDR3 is TGCAGTGCGGGGGACTATCGAACCGGGGAGCTGTTTTTT.

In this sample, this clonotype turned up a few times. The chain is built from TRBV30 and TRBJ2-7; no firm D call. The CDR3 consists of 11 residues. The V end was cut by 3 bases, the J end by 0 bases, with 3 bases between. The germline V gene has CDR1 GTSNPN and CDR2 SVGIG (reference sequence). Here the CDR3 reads CAWSRSYEQYF. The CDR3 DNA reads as TGTGCCTGGAGCCGCTCCTACGAGCAGTACTTC.

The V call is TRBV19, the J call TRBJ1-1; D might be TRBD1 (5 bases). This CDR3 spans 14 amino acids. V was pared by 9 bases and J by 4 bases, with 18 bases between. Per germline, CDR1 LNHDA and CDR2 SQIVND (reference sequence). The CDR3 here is CASRRDPYSTEAFF. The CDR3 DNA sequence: TGTGCCAGCCGCCGGGACCCTTATAGCACTGAAGCTTTCTTT.

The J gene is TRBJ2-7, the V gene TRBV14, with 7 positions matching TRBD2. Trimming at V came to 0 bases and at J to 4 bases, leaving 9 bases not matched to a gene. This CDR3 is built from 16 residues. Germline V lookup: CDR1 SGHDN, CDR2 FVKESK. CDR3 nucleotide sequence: TGTGCCAGCAGCCAAGATTCATCCAGCGGGATTTACGAGCAGTACTTC. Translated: CASSQDSSSGIYEQYF.